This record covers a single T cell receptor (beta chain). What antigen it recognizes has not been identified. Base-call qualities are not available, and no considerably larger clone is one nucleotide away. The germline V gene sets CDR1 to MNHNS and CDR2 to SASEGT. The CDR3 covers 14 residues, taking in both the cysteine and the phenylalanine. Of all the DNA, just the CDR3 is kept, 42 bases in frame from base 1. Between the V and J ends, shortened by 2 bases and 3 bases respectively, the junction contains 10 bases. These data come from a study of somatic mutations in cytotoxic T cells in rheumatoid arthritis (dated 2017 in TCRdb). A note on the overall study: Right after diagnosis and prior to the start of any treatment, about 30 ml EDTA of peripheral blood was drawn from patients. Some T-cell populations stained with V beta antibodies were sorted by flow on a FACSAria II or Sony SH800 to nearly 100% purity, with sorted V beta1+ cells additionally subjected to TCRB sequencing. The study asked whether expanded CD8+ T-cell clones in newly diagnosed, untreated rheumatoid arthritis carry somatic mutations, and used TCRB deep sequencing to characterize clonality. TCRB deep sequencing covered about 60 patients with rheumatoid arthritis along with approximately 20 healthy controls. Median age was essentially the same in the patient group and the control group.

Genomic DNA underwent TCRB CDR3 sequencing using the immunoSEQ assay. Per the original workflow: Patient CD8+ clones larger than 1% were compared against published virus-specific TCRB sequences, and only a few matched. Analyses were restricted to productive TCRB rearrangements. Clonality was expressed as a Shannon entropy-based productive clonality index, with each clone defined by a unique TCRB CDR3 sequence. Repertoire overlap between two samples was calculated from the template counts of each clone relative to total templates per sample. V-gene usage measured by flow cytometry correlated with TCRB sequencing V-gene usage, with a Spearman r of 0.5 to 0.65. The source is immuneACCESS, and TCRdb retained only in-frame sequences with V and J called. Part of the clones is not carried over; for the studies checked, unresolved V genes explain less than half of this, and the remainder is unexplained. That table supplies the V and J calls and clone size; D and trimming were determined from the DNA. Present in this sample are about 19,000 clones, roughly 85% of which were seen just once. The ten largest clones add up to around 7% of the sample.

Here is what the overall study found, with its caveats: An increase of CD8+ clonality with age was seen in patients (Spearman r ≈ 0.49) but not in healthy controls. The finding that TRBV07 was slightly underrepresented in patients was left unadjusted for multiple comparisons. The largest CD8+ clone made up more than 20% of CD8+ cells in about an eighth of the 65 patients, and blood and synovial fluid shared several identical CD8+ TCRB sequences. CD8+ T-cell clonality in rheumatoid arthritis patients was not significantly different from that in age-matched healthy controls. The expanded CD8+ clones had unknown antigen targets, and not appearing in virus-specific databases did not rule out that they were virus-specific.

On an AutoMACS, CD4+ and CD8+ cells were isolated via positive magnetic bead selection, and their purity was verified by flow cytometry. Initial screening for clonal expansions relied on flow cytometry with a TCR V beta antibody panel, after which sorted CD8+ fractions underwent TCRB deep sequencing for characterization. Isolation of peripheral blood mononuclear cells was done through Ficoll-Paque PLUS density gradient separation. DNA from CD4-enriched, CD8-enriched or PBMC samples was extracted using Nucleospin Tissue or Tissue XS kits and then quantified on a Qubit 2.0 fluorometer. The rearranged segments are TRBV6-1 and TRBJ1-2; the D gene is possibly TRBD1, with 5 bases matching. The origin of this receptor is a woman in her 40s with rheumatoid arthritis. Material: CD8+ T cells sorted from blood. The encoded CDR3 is CASSEPGLHYGYTF. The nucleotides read TGTGCCAGCAGTGAACCGGGACTTCACTATGGCTACACCTTC.